Described below is a single TCR beta chain sequence and its context. The trim removed 3 bases at V and 4 bases at J, leaving 5 bases unmatched. CDR3 size: 15 residues. CDR1 SNHLY and CDR2 FYNNEI come from the germline V gene. Per the original data handling: By means of reference gene primer amplification, nucleated cell counts were estimated. Sequencing was performed with immunoSEQ multiplex PCR; in TCRdb, only in-frame clones are kept and a portion is missing. V, J and clone size reflect that table, while D and trimming were determined from the DNA. The table includes about 250,000 clones, 65% to 90% detected once. This sample is part of a study of blood T cell repertoires in COVID-19. Study in general: Acute-phase and convalescent COVID-19 samples originated in the United States, Italy and Spain.

Enrolled through a virtual design, the participants were between roughly 18 and 90 years of age and came from some 26 US areas. Participants had their cohort set by participant-reported clinical history. Sequencing used PBMCs or T cells enriched from blood (not recorded which). This sequence was found in a man between 18 and 29 years old who had recovered from COVID-19. The chain combines TRBV2 with TRBJ2-7; 11 positions match TRBD2. CDR3 residues: CASSEGLAVFYEQYF. The CDR3 bases are TGTGCCAGCAGTGAGGGACTAGCGGTTTTTTACGAGCAGTACTTC.